The 12 T cell receptor beta chains reported below all come from one sample, sequenced in a study of OX40 agonist ivuxolimab in advanced cancers. Repertoires were generated with immunoSEQ multiplex PCR, while TCRdb's copy carries only in-frame clones and drops some. This table holds 45,000 to 65,000 clones, approximately 91% found once. The material sequenced was CD4+ or CD8+ T cells sorted from blood, taken in a trial of the OX40 agonist ivuxolimab. The receptors shown here come from an adult with an advanced solid tumor such as melanoma, head and neck, liver or kidney cancer.

In nucleotides, the CDR3 is TGTGCCAGCAGCGTATCCAGGACAGGGTCCTCTGGGGCCAACGTCCTGACTTTC. Translated, it gives CASSVSRTGSSGANVLTF. The chain links TRBV9 to TRBJ2-6, with TRBD1 matching over 8 bases. The CDR3 sequence is 18 residues long. Germline V gene data show CDR1 as SGDLS and CDR2 as YYNGEE. V trimming: 1 base; J trimming: 0 bases; junction bases outside the gene matches: 6.

The chain employs TRBV7-9 and TRBJ1-2; 7 bases fit TRBD1. The CDR3 length is 16 residues. From germline, CDR1 is SEHNR and CDR2 FQNEAQ (reference sequence). The V segment lost 5 bases and the J segment 4 bases; nucleotides outside the gene matches: 13. The CDR3 here is CASSGLGGGVGYGYTF. CDR3 in DNA: TGTGCCAGCAGCGGGTTGGGAGGGGGCGTCGGCTATGGCTACACCTTC.

This chain connects TRBV27 to TRBJ2-5; 8 nucleotides line up with TRBD1. Unmatched junction bases numbered 4, after V lost 6 bases and J lost 1 base. This CDR3 is built from 14 residues. Germline CDR1 MNHEY, CDR2 SMNVEV (reference sequence). This CDR3 reads CASSPGQVQETQYF. In DNA form, the CDR3 reads TGTGCCAGCAGCCCGGGACAGGTCCAAGAGACCCAGTACTTC.

This sequence joins TRBV11-3 and TRBJ2-2; TRBD2 is a possible D gene (6 bases). CDR3 length: 14 amino acids. With 6 bases removed from V and 5 bases from J, the gap between germline ends came to 13 bases. Looked up from germline, CDR1 is SGHNT and CDR2 is YENEEA. The CDR3 nucleotides are TGTGCCAGCAGTCCCGGGAGAATGACCGGGGAGCTGTTTTTT. Encoded protein: CASSPGRMTGELFF.

The V gene is TRBV27, the J gene TRBJ2-2; D is uncertain. The ends were cut back, 7 bases at V and 2 bases at J, with 11 bases in the middle. The CDR3 length is 14 residues. CDR1 MNHEY and CDR2 SMNVEV come from the germline V gene (reference sequence). CDR3 DNA sequence: TGTGCCAGCACCCATGCCAGAAACACCGGGGAGCTGTTTTTT. The encoded protein is CASTHARNTGELFF.

The chain is built from TRBV4-3 and TRBJ2-7, with D perhaps TRBD1 (6 bases). This CDR3 has 15 residues. V was pared by 1 base and J by 2 bases, with 12 bases between. Germline V gene lookup returns CDR1 LGHNA and CDR2 YSLEER. CDR3 in amino acids: CASSQGTGTTYEQYF. DNA of the CDR3: TGCGCCAGCAGCCAAGGTACCGGGACAACCTACGAGCAGTACTTC.

The rearrangement links TRBV4-1 to TRBJ1-5, with D possibly TRBD1 on 5 matching bases. Germline V lookup: CDR1 MGHRA, CDR2 YSYEKL. The V end was cut by 5 bases, the J end by 1 base, with 12 bases between. The CDR3 extends over 15 amino acids. The CDR3 nucleotides are TGCGCCAGCAGCTTTATTCAGGGAAGCAATCAGCCCCAGCATTTT. This gives the protein CASSFIQGSNQPQHF.

The chain couples TRBV19 to TRBJ2-1, with TRBD1 identical over 9 bases. V lost 7 bases to trimming and J lost 8 bases; unmatched junction nucleotides: 15. Germline CDR1 and CDR2: LNHDA and SQIVND (reference sequence). CDR3 length equals 16 residues. The CDR3 reads CASTPHLQGAIDEQFF. The CDR3 coding sequence is TGTGCCAGTACCCCCCACTTACAGGGGGCAATTGATGAGCAGTTCTTC.

The CDR3 region has the DNA TGTGCCAGCAGCGCCTATGACAGGGCGGGTCCAGATGGCTACACCTTC. Translating gives CASSAYDRAGPDGYTF. The rearrangement joins TRBV9 to TRBJ1-2, with 7 bases fitting TRBD1. The CDR3 has 16 amino acids. The germline gives CDR1 SGDLS, CDR2 YYNGEE. Trimming removed 3 bases from V and 6 bases from J; junction bases left unmatched: 14.

The chain joins TRBV7-9 to TRBJ2-7; 8 nucleotides agree with TRBD1. This CDR3 spans 16 amino acids. J lost 6 bases, V lost 1 base, and 11 bases had no gene match. Germline CDR1 SEHNR, CDR2 FQNEAQ (reference sequence). CDR3 in amino acids: CASSLVLGDRGGEQYF. CDR3 bases: TGTGCCAGCAGCTTAGTATTAGGCGACAGGGGTGGCGAGCAGTACTTC.

The chain combines TRBV7-2 with TRBJ2-3; D is undetermined. Germline V lookup: CDR1 SGHTA, CDR2 FQGNSA. Trimming shortened V by 2 bases and J by 2 bases, and 11 bases separated the two germline ends. The CDR3 length is 15 residues. The chain's CDR3 is CASSLSPRTTDTQYF. The CDR3, as DNA: TGTGCCAGCAGCTTATCCCCGAGAACCACAGATACGCAGTATTTT.

This chain connects TRBV27 to TRBJ2-7; D tentatively fits TRBD1 or TRBD2 (6 bases each). This CDR3 comprises 14 residues. The germline CDR1 and CDR2 sequences are MNHEY and SMNVEV (reference sequence). Trimming removed 3 bases at V and 7 bases at J, with 16 bases between. Written as DNA, the CDR3 is TGTGCCAGCAGTTTGCGGGACACAGGACGGGAGCAGTACTTC. Encoded protein: CASSLRDTGREQYF.